This TCR beta chain was obtained from a study of blood T cell repertoires in COVID-19 (dated by TCRdb to 2020 to 2022). Regarding the research as a whole: Samples from collaborators originated in the United States, Italy and Spain and spanned both the acute and convalescent phases of COVID-19. The material from the prospective study consisted of cDNA or gDNA derived from T cells, B-cell-depleted T cells, or PBMCs. HLA class I and class II types, where available, came from metadata supplied by the sample provider rather than from assay-based typing. Nearly every sample came with metadata listing a de-identified subject ID, COVID-19 status, age in years and sex. Samples came from the ongoing ImmuneRACE study (first 160 participants) plus 1,254 subjects from 6 global collaborators. Subjects who had been exposed to COVID-19, were actively infected with it, or had recovered from it provided the deeply sampled blood TCRbeta repertoires that made up the dataset. The repertoires were made available in a free public database intended to serve as a resource for research on the immune response to SARS-CoV-2. Summary of the overall study and its limitations: Clinical and demographic metadata were provided uncurated, with the amount varying by source and participant.

Collaborating institutions collected whole blood in K2EDTA tubes following their own protocols. For TCRbeta analysis, collaborators shipped samples as frozen whole blood, isolated PBMCs, or DNA extracted from either of those sample types. TCRbeta CDR3 regions were amplified from genomic DNA using the immunoSEQ Assay, a bias-controlled multiplex PCR. In the original analysis: The number of nucleated cells in each sample was estimated from the amplification of reference gene primers within the assay. To quantify the absolute abundance of each unique TCRbeta CDR3 rearrangement, sequence reads were collapsed and filtered. For each sample, productive Simpson clonality was calculated as the square root of Simpson's diversity index over productive rearrangements. TCRdb retrieved this table from immuneACCESS and kept in-frame rearrangements only. Not all clones are present; in checked studies, unresolved V genes account for under half, and no reason is known for the remainder. Clonal size and the V and J genes are those of that table, whereas D and trimming came from the DNA. This sample is represented by fewer than 200,000 clones; about 74% of them were singletons. The ten biggest clones cover 2.5% to 3% of the sample.

To note about this clone: Its antigen target is currently unknown. Base qualities are not recorded, but no much larger clone differs from it by a single base.

The germline V gene (reference sequence) yields GTSNPN for CDR1 and SVGIG for CDR2. V loses 2 bases at its end and J loses 6 bases; junction bases beyond the gene matches: 12. The CDR3 spans 16 residues, from the cysteine through the phenylalanine. The DNA shown is the 48-base CDR3, in frame from base 1. The sequence joins TRBV30 to TRBJ2-3; 9 junctional bases match TRBD2. The sequencing sample was made of peripheral blood. The sequence was obtained from a woman older than 75 with acute or convalescent COVID-19. The DNA is as follows: TGTGCCTGGAGTTATCAGCGGGGGGCGGCGGCGGATACGCAGTATTTT. It encodes CAWSYQRGAAADTQYF.